The rows below give T cell receptor beta chains drawn from one sample of a study of blood T cells in healthy people across ages. TCRdb processed the 5' RACE reads anew with MiXCR; each CDR3 protein has one entry. Of just under 900,000 distinct CDR3 sequences listed, under 35% are singletons. The sample was blood. The receptors stem from a woman at least 80 years old in good health. Each CDR3 is given with its conserved first and last residue. The D gene is left open where the match is weak. Some rows have no size entry. The others give once, few or many, or a class for an expanded clone.

j_call d_call clone_size v_call cdr3_aa cdr3_nt
TRBJ1-2 . . TRBV3-1 CASSQTGRGYGYTF TGTGCCAGCAGCCAGACGGGCAGGGGCTATGGCTACACCTTC
TRBJ1-4 . . TRBV6-5 CASSQRDGGIGKLFF TGTGCCAGCAGTCAGCGGGACGGGGGGATAGGAAAACTGTTTTTT
TRBJ2-7 . few TRBV2 CATSGTQYEQYF TGTGCCACTTCCGGGACACAGTACGAGCAGTACTTC
TRBJ1-6 . many TRBV20-1 CSARDVGSGSPLHF TGCAGTGCTAGAGACGTCGGGTCGGGATCACCCCTCCACTTT
TRBJ1-1 . few TRBV29-1 CSVPRGGVNTEAFF TGCAGCGTCCCACGGGGGGGGGTGAACACTGAAGCTTTCTTT
TRBJ1-2 . many TRBV28 CASSGGRDGYGYTF TGTGCCAGCAGCGGGGGTAGAGATGGCTATGGCTACACCTTC
TRBJ2-1 TRBD2 many TRBV7-9 CASSFSTSGEQFF TGTGCCAGCAGCTTTTCGACTAGCGGGGAGCAGTTCTTC
TRBJ1-4 . . TRBV3-1 CASSQVRTANEKLFF TGTGCCAGCAGCCAAGTCAGGACAGCAAATGAAAAACTGTTTTTT
TRBJ1-2 . . TRBV7-9 CASSLAQGAYGYTF TGTGCCAGCAGCTTAGCGCAGGGTGCCTATGGCTACACCTTC
TRBJ2-1 TRBD1 . TRBV10-3 CATGQGVYNEQFF TGTGCCACGGGACAGGGGGTATACAATGAGCAGTTCTTC
TRBJ2-7 . many TRBV7-9 CASSPRPGVPAYEQYF TGTGCCAGCAGCCCTAGACCAGGGGTCCCCGCCTACGAGCAGTACTTC
TRBJ1-1 . few TRBV3-1 CASSQFGREAFF TGTGCCAGCAGCCAATTCGGGAGAGAAGCTTTCTTT
TRBJ2-7 TRBD2 many TRBV5-1 CASSLEAGLREQYF TGCGCCAGCAGCTTGGAAGCGGGGCTGAGGGAGCAGTACTTC
TRBJ2-5 TRBD2 . TRBV29-1 CSAGTSGGWETQYF TGCAGCGCCGGGACTAGCGGGGGGTGGGAGACCCAGTACTTC
TRBJ1-6 . many TRBV18 CASSLQSSYNSPLHF TGTGCCAGCTCCCTCCAGAGCTCCTATAATTCACCCCTCCACTTT
TRBJ2-1 TRBD1 . TRBV6-1 CASRSKSQIRTGGQETQFF TGTGCCAGCAGAAGTAAGTCCCAGATCCGGACAGGAGGCCAAGAGACCCAGTTCTTC
TRBJ2-3 . many TRBV7-2 CASSSSFLLYF TGTGCCAGCAGCTCCAGCTTCCTCCTGTATTTT
TRBJ2-1 . many TRBV15 CATSRGSGHFSYNEQFF TGTGCCACCAGCAGAGGGTCGGGACACTTCTCCTACAATGAGCAGTTCTTC
TRBJ2-3 . . TRBV3-1 CASSQVLRGASDAQYF TGTGCCAGCAGCCAAGTTCTGCGAGGGGCTTCAGATGCGCAGTATTTT
TRBJ1-6 . many TRBV20-1 CSARAGGVSPLHF TGCAGTGCTAGGGCCGGGGGCGTTTCACCCCTCCACTTT
TRBJ2-1 TRBD2 many TRBV20-1 CSGQRGNEQFF TGCAGTGGCCAGCGGGGGAACGAGCAGTTCTTC
TRBJ1-1 . many TRBV6-5 CASSGRVEAFF TGTGCCAGCAGTGGCCGGGTCGAAGCTTTCTTT
TRBJ1-1 . few TRBV24-1 CATSDSTGSAEAFF TGTGCCACCAGTGATTCGACCGGGAGCGCTGAAGCTTTCTTT
TRBJ1-2 . few TRBV20-1 CSAQKLNGYTF TGCAGTGCCCAGAAGTTGAATGGCTACACCTTC
TRBJ2-5 TRBD1 . TRBV28 CAGSSQQGRGETQYF TGTGCCGGCAGTTCACAACAGGGGCGCGGGGAGACCCAGTACTTC
TRBJ2-1 . few TRBV18 CASSPASGLSYNEQFF TGTGCCAGCTCACCAGCCAGCGGACTCTCCTACAATGAGCAGTTCTTC
TRBJ1-1 . once TRBV7-2 CASSPRRGAGTEAFF TGTGCCAGCAGCCCTAGGAGGGGCGCGGGCACTGAGGCTTTCTTT
TRBJ1-5 . . TRBV27 CASSPIGENLRPQHF TGTGCCAGCAGTCCGATCGGGGAAAACCTTCGGCCCCAGCATTTT
TRBJ2-1 TRBD1 many TRBV6-1 CAGGLGTGFSNEQFF TGTGCCGGGGGGCTCGGGACAGGGTTTTCCAATGAGCAGTTCTTC
TRBJ1-5 . . TRBV12-3/TRBV12-4 CAGSSAESNQPQHF TGTGCCGGCAGTTCTGCGGAGAGCAATCAGCCCCAGCATTTT
TRBJ2-2 TRBD2 few TRBV12-3/TRBV12-4 CASSFGAGGSTGELFF TGTGCCAGCAGTTTCGGGGCGGGGGGTTCCACCGGGGAGCTGTTTTTT
TRBJ2-1 TRBD2 . TRBV7-6 CASSPPGTSGLSSYNEQFF TGTGCCAGCAGCCCACCCGGGACTAGCGGGCTGAGCTCCTACAATGAGCAGTTCTTC
TRBJ2-2 TRBD2 once TRBV6-4 CASSGGTSGGTGELFF TGTGCCAGCAGTGGCGGGACTAGCGGGGGCACCGGGGAGCTGTTTTTT
TRBJ1-4 TRBD1 many TRBV7-9 CASNQGAGEKLFF TGTGCCAGCAATCAGGGGGCTGGTGAAAAACTGTTTTTT
TRBJ1-5 . few TRBV6-6 CASTVGNQPQHF TGTGCCAGCACAGTCGGCAATCAGCCCCAGCATTTT
TRBJ2-7 TRBD1 many TRBV29-1 CSVVSWAGGYEQYF TGCAGCGTTGTGTCCTGGGCAGGGGGCTACGAGCAGTACTTC
TRBJ1-5 . few TRBV20-1 CSASDGHQNQPQHF TGCAGTGCTAGTGACGGACACCAAAATCAGCCCCAGCATTTT
TRBJ2-1 . many TRBV24-1 CATSDLRGGEQFF TGTGCCACCAGTGATTTGAGGGGAGGTGAGCAGTTCTTC
TRBJ1-5 . many TRBV5-1 CASSTGPSNQPQHF TGCGCCAGCAGCACGGGACCGAGCAATCAGCCCCAGCATTTT
TRBJ2-7 TRBD2 . TRBV5-1 CASSLVSSGRAYEQYF TGCGCCAGCAGCTTGGTGAGCAGCGGGAGGGCCTACGAGCAGTACTTC
TRBJ2-7 . many TRBV6-2/TRBV6-3 CASSPHEVVDYEQYF TGTGCCAGCAGCCCCCATGAGGTAGTTGACTACGAGCAGTACTTC